The clone carrying this TCR beta chain was detected a few times. The antigen is unknown. For repertoire sequencing, the TCR beta CDR3 regions were amplified from RNA transcripts. Scientists carried out first-round RT-PCR using HTBI primers and then a second-round multiplex PCR. MiXCR, applied by TCRdb to the multiplex PCR reads, yields one record per CDR3 protein. The sample has about 1.1 million distinct CDR3 sequences; about 40% are singletons. This entry is derived from a study of Graves' ophthalmopathy and Graves' hyperthyroidism. Study in general: Stable hyperthyroidism meant no ophthalmopathy within 18 months of follow-up. General study points: Blood was where most expanded thyroid clonotypes above 0.001 frequency also turned up. In predicting ophthalmopathy progression, the model reached over 55% sensitivity and around 72% specificity.

Diagnosis was based on clinical symptoms, serum thyroxine, TRAb, thyroid ultrasound and orbital computed tomography. V was cut by 4 bases and J by 11 bases, with 24 bases left in between. The CDR3 has 15 amino acids. Germline CDR1 SGHRS, CDR2 YFSETQ. The sample taken for sequencing was peripheral blood or thyroid tissue (not recorded which). The source of this sequence is an adult man with Graves' hyperthyroidism. V gene TRBV5-1 combines with J gene TRBJ1-1; D may be TRBD1 (6 bases). CDR3 bases: TGCGCCAGCAGCAGGCTTGGGGACACACCTGCTGGTGCTTTCTTT. Translation gives CASSRLGDTPAGAFF. The full variable domain, rest sourced from reference TRBV5-1 and TRBJ1-1, is KAGVTQTPRYLIKTRGQQVTLSCSPISGHRSVSWYQQTPGQGLQFLFEYFSETQRNKGNFPGRFSGRQFSNSRSEMNVSTLELGDSALYLCASSRLGDTPAGAFFGQGTRLTVV.